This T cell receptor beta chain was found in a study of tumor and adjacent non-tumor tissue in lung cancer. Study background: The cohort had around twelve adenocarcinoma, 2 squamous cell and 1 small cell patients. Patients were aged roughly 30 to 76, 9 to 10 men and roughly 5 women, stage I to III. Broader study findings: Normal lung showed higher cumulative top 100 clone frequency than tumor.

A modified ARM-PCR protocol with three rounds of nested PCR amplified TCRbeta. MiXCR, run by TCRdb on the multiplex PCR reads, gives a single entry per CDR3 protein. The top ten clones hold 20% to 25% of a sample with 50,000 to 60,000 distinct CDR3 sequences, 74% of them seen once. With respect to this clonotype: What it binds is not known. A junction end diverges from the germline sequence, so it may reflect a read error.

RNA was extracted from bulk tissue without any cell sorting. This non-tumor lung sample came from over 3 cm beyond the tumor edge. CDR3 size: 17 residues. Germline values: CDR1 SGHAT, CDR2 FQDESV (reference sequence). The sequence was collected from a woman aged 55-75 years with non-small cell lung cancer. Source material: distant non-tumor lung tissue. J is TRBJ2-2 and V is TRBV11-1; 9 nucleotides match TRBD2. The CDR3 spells CVSSPRLAEESTGELFF. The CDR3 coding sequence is TGTGTCAGCAGCCCGCGACTAGCGGAAGAATCCACGGGGGAGCTGTTTTTT. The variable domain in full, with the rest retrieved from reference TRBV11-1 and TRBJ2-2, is EAEVAQSPRYKITEKSQAVAFWCDPISGHATLYWYRQILGQGPELLVQFQDESVVDDSQLPKDRFSAERLKGVDSTLKIQPAELGDSAMYLCVSSPRLAEESTGELFFGEGSRLTVL.